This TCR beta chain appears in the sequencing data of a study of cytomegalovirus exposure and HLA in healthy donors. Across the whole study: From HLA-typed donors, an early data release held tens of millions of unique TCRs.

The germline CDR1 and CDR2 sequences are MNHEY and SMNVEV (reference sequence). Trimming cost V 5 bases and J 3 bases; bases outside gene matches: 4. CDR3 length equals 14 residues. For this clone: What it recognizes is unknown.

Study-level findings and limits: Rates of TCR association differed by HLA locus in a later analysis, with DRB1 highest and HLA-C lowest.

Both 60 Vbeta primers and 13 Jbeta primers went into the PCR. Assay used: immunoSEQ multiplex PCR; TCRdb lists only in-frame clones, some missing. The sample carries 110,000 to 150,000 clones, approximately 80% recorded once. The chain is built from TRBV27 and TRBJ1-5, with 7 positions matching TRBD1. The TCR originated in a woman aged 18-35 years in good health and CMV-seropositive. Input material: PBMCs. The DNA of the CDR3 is TGTGCCAGCAGTGGGGACAGAGTCAATCAGCCCCAGCATTTT. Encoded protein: CASSGDRVNQPQHF.